A selection of T cell receptor beta chains follows, all from one sample in a study of CD8+CD57+ T cells in acquired aplastic anemia. One entry per CDR3 protein results from TCRdb running MiXCR on the reads. The sample has 200,000 or so distinct CDR3 sequences; under 55% are singletons. Sequenced input: sorted CD4+, CD8+, or CD8+CD57+ T cells (not recorded which) from PBMCs. The origin of the receptors is a human donor with aplastic anemia. Both conserved end residues are part of each CDR3. The D gene is left open where the match is weak. Clone size is shown for a subset of rows, as once, few, many or a class of expanded clone.

V gene	D gene	CDR3 length	clone size	J gene	CDR3 DNA	CDR3 protein
TRBV7-9	NA	13	many	TRBJ2-1	TGTGCCAGCAGCCAGCCAGTTTACAATGAGCAGTTCTTC	CASSQPVYNEQFF
TRBV5-1	TRBD2	15	many	TRBJ2-7	TGCGCCAGCACCCGGACTAGCGGGGGGTCGGGGTCGCGGTACTTC	CASTRTSGGSGSRYF
TRBV25-1	TRBD1	17	NA	TRBJ2-7	TGCGCCAGCAGCCAAGTCGCCCCGGGACAGGGGGCTTACGAGCAGTACTTC	CASSQVAPGQGAYEQYF
TRBV20-1	TRBD1	14	NA	TRBJ1-5	TGCAGTGCCCGGGACAGGGGACCCAATCAGCCCCAGCATTTT	CSARDRGPNQPQHF
TRBV2	TRBD1	16	NA	TRBJ2-3	TGTGCCAGCAGTCCCGGGACAGGCGCTAGCACAGATACGCAGTATTTT	CASSPGTGASTDTQYF
TRBV2	NA	16	NA	TRBJ1-6	TGTGCCAGCAAAATAGGGGGGACGATGTCATATTCACCCCTCCACTTT	CASKIGGTMSYSPLHF
TRBV6-6	NA	13	many	TRBJ2-5	TGTGCCAGCAGTTACCAACAATCAGAGACCCAGTACTTC	CASSYQQSETQYF
TRBV14	NA	15	many	TRBJ2-1	TGTGCCAGCAGCCTTACAGGGCGGGCCTACCGGGAGCAGTTCTTC	CASSLTGRAYREQFF
TRBV2	NA	14	NA	TRBJ2-7	TGTGCCAGCACCACGACGGATACCTCCTACGAGCAGTACTTC	CASTTTDTSYEQYF
TRBV7-2	TRBD2	15	NA	TRBJ2-3	TGTGCCAGCAGCCAGACTAGCGGGGGGCGAGATACGCAGTATTTT	CASSQTSGGRDTQYF
TRBV15	TRBD1	15	NA	TRBJ2-7	TGTGCCACCAGCAGGAAGGGACAGGGAAGATACGAGCAGTACTTC	CATSRKGQGRYEQYF
TRBV5-1	TRBD1	13	NA	TRBJ1-6	TGCGCCAGCAAAGGGACAGGAGATTCACCCCTCCACTTT	CASKGTGDSPLHF
TRBV20-1	NA	16	many	TRBJ1-4	TGCAGTGCTAGAGATACCCCCACTGCAACTAATGAAAAACTGTTTTTT	CSARDTPTATNEKLFF
TRBV5-8	NA	14	NA	TRBJ2-7	TGTGCCAGCAGCTTCCTCCTCGGCACCTACAAGCAGTACTTC	CASSFLLGTYKQYF
TRBV5-1	TRBD1	17	many	TRBJ1-2	TGCGCCAGCAGCTCGGCCATCTTTGGACAGGGAGGCTATGGCTACACCTTC	CASSSAIFGQGGYGYTF
TRBV29-1	NA	15	many	TRBJ2-1	TGCAGCGTTGGTGGCCACGGGGGCGAATACAATGAGCAGTTCTTC	CSVGGHGGEYNEQFF
TRBV7-3	TRBD2	16	NA	TRBJ2-1	TGTGCCAGCAGCTCTCAGACTAGCCGTTCCTACAATGAGCAGTTCTTC	CASSSQTSRSYNEQFF
TRBV12-3/TRBV12-4	NA	16	NA	TRBJ2-7	TGTGCCAGCAGTTCCGGTGGCAGGGGGGGGCCGTACGAGCAGTACTTC	CASSSGGRGGPYEQYF
TRBV20-1	TRBD2	15	many	TRBJ2-3	TGCAGTGCTAGAGGCGACGGGGGGGCGGGAGATACGCAGTATTTT	CSARGDGGAGDTQYF
TRBV11-2	NA	13	many	TRBJ1-1	TGTGCCAGCAGCCGAGCGGATTACACTGAAGCTTTCTTT	CASSRADYTEAFF
TRBV2	TRBD1	17	many	TRBJ2-5	TGTGCCAGCAGTTTAACCGGGGACAGGGAAGTGGGAGAGACCCAGTACTTC	CASSLTGDREVGETQYF
TRBV10-2	NA	13	NA	TRBJ1-1	TGCGCCAGCAGTAGACAGCTGAACACTGAAGCTTTCTTT	CASSRQLNTEAFF
TRBV11-3	TRBD1	16	many	TRBJ2-1	TGTGCCAGCAGCGTAGGGGGGACAGGGGTTGGCGATGAGCAGTTCTTC	CASSVGGTGVGDEQFF
TRBV7-2	NA	15	many	TRBJ1-3	TGTGCCAGCAGCTTACCCATCTACTCTGGAAACACCATATATTTT	CASSLPIYSGNTIYF
TRBV20-1	TRBD2	14	once	TRBJ2-3	TGCAGTGCCCTAGCGGGGGGCCGCACAGATACGCAGTATTTT	CSALAGGRTDTQYF
TRBV7-8	TRBD2	15	many	TRBJ2-7	TGTGCCAGCAGCTTAGGAGCGGGGGGGTTAAACGAGCAGTACTTC	CASSLGAGGLNEQYF
TRBV6-5	NA	14	many	TRBJ1-5	TGTGCCAGCAGACCCAACAATCCAGCACAGCCCCAGCATTTT	CASRPNNPAQPQHF
TRBV5-1	TRBD1	14	once	TRBJ1-5	TGCGCCAGCAGCCTGACAGGGGCACGACAGCCCCAGCATTTT	CASSLTGARQPQHF
TRBV9	NA	14	many	TRBJ1-5	TGTGCCAGCAGCGTGGCGCCTCTAAATCAGCCCCAGCATTTT	CASSVAPLNQPQHF
TRBV7-2	NA	13	NA	TRBJ1-1	TGTGCCAGCAGCTTAGGACAGCGCACTGAAGCTTTCTTT	CASSLGQRTEAFF
TRBV5-1	NA	11	many	TRBJ2-5	TGCGCCAGCAGCTTGTATGAGACCCAGTACTTC	CASSLYETQYF
TRBV9	NA	14	NA	TRBJ1-1	TGTGCCAGCAGCCCCGGGACGGATACACTGAAGGCTTTCTTT	CASSPGTDTLKAFF
TRBV7-6	NA	12	NA	TRBJ2-5	TGTGCCAGCAGCTTCCTAGGTTCGACCCAGTACTTC	CASSFLGSTQYF
TRBV19	NA	13	many	TRBJ1-4	TGTGCCAGTGCGGGACCGAATAATGAAAAACTGTTTTTT	CASAGPNNEKLFF
TRBV6-1	NA	13	many	TRBJ2-7	TGTGCCAGCAGTGAGGCACGAGTCTACGAGCAGTACTTC	CASSEARVYEQYF
TRBV7-7	TRBD2	19	NA	TRBJ2-4	TGTGCTAGCATGCCTGGGGGGGATAGGGCAAGTGGGACCAAAAACATTCAGTACTTC	CASMPGGDRASGTKNIQYF
TRBV7-9	NA	13	NA	TRBJ1-2	TGTGCCAGCAGCTACAGCTCCGCCTATGGCTACACCTTC	CASSYSSAYGYTF
TRBV5-5	NA	15	many	TRBJ1-6	TGTGCCAGCAGTCGGCCGGGACCGATTAATTCACCCCTCCACTTT	CASSRPGPINSPLHF
TRBV7-2	NA	12	NA	TRBJ2-5	TGTGCCGGCAGCTTACCGCAAGAGACCCAGTACTTC	CAGSLPQETQYF
TRBV20-1	TRBD1	15	many	TRBJ1-5	TGCAGTGCTAGAGAGCAGGGACAGATAAATCAGCCCCAGCATTTT	CSAREQGQINQPQHF
TRBV7-3	TRBD2	20	many	TRBJ2-1	TGTGCCAGCAGCCCAGCCGGGGGGCGGGGGGTCCCTAGCTCCTACAATGAGCAGTTCTTC	CASSPAGGRGVPSSYNEQFF
TRBV10-2	NA	14	NA	TRBJ1-1	TGCGCCAGCAGTGCACACAGGGAGAACACTGAAGCTTTCTTT	CASSAHRENTEAFF
TRBV18	NA	16	NA	TRBJ1-6	TGTGCCAGCTCACCACCGCCCGGGTCGTATAATTCACCCCTCCACTTT	CASSPPPGSYNSPLHF
TRBV18	TRBD1	15	NA	TRBJ1-1	TGTGCCAGCTTACCGGACAGGGGGCGGGACACTGAAGCTTTCTTT	CASLPDRGRDTEAFF
TRBV6-6	NA	16	few	TRBJ1-2	TGTGCCAGCAGTGAAGCTCTTTCAGGAACTTCCTATGGCTACACCTTC	CASSEALSGTSYGYTF
TRBV15	TRBD2	15	NA	TRBJ2-7	TGTGCCACCAGCAGCTTGAGTGGCGGGGGCTACGAGCAGTACTTC	CATSSLSGGGYEQYF
TRBV7-8	NA	12	NA	TRBJ1-5	TGTGCCAGCAGCTCCAGTGCTCAGCCCCAGCATTTT	CASSSSAQPQHF
TRBV5-1	TRBD2	16	many	TRBJ2-7	TGCGCCAGCAGCCCGGGGGAGGGGACTTTAAGTAACGAGCAGTACTTC	CASSPGEGTLSNEQYF
TRBV25-1	NA	13	NA	TRBJ1-5	TGTGCCAGCAGTACAGGGTTGGGCCAGCCCCAGCATTTT	CASSTGLGQPQHF
TRBV9	TRBD1	19	many	TRBJ1-3	TGTGCCAGCAGCGTAGTAGAGGACAGGGTGGGTTTTTTCGGAAACACCATATATTTT	CASSVVEDRVGFFGNTIYF
TRBV19	NA	12	NA	TRBJ1-1	TGTGCCAGTAGTCCTCCTGGGATTGAAGCTTTCTTT	CASSPPGIEAFF
TRBV4-1	NA	14	many	TRBJ2-1	TGCGCCAGCAGCCAAGACCCCTCCTACAATGAGCAGTTCTTC	CASSQDPSYNEQFF
TRBV7-4	NA	12	NA	TRBJ1-1	TGTGCCAGCAGCTTAGTGGCAGGTGAAGCTTTCTTT	CASSLVAGEAFF
TRBV15	TRBD1	13	NA	TRBJ2-1	TGTGCCACCAGCAGGGACAGGGGGTATGAGCAGTTCTTC	CATSRDRGYEQFF
TRBV2	NA	16	few	TRBJ1-5	TGTGCCAGCAGTGAAGCCGGGGGGGTGGTGGGCCAGCCCCAGCATTTT	CASSEAGGVVGQPQHF